The rows below give T cell receptor beta chains drawn from one sample of a study of circulating and synovial CD4+ cells in juvenile arthritis. The assay was immunoSEQ multiplex PCR, and TCRdb's table has in-frame clones only and misses some. The sample has tens of thousands of clones, 90% to 95% seen once. Sequences were obtained from CD4+ T cells from blood. The receptors come from a human donor with juvenile idiopathic arthritis. CDR3s include the opening cysteine and the closing phenylalanine or tryptophan. Fields, in order: J gene, V gene, CDR3 protein.

TRBJ2-7 | TRBV28 | CASSFPPNSYEQYF
TRBJ2-1 | TRBV28 | CASSSTGSTSSYNEQFF
TRBJ2-1 | TRBV11-2 | CASSPLNEQFF
TRBJ2-5 | TRBV5-1 | CASSLRVETQYF
TRBJ1-1 | TRBV5-1 | CASSWGEGAEAFF
TRBJ2-2 | TRBV7-8 | CASSSPGLAGLGGPTGELFF
TRBJ2-3 | TRBV7-8 | CASSFGTPGTDTQYF
TRBJ2-3 | TRBV10-1 | CASSGDRWGSTDTQYF
TRBJ1-5 | TRBV28 | CASSFGGQPQHF
TRBJ1-1 | TRBV18 | CASSPQGLGEAFF
TRBJ2-1 | TRBV5-8 | CASSLNLGRERGNEQFF
TRBJ1-5 | TRBV6-5 | CASSGQQNQPQHF
TRBJ1-5 | TRBV19 | CASSTRTGARDQPQHF
TRBJ2-5 | TRBV5-6 | CASSWEGETQYF
TRBJ2-1 | TRBV28 | CASSPPKGSGTSGSYEQFF
TRBJ1-2 | TRBV15 | CATSRVRTGGYGYTF
TRBJ1-2 | TRBV28 | CASSLAGRTYGYTF
TRBJ2-5 | TRBV5-1 | CASSLASSRQETQYF
TRBJ2-1 | TRBV14 | CASWDRGHNEQFF
TRBJ2-7 | TRBV29-1 | CSVSRGYEQYF
TRBJ2-2 | TRBV6-6 | CASSLNRVPGELFF
TRBJ2-2 | TRBV6-6 | CASSYWRLPSGELFF
TRBJ2-5 | TRBV2 | CASREGLEGWETQYF
TRBJ2-7 | TRBV9 | CASSVLAGGGIDEQYF
TRBJ1-4 | TRBV21-1 | CASTPGGGKGKEKLFF
TRBJ1-5 | TRBV6-1 | CASTQGTGELPQHF
TRBJ1-5 | TRBV19 | CASSQITGGLNQPQHF
TRBJ2-1 | TRBV23-1 | CASSPPRGPGGYNEQFF
TRBJ1-1 | TRBV29-1 | CSATTGSGLSEAFF
TRBJ2-7 | TRBV6-5 | CASSYRDRKYEQYF
TRBJ1-5 | TRBV19 | CASTGSVVSNQPQHF
TRBJ2-7 | TRBV27 | CASRGGRSSYEQYF
TRBJ2-1 | TRBV11-2 | CASSPGTSGRVGYNEQFF
TRBJ2-7 | TRBV10-1 | CASSAGGTAFEQYF
TRBJ2-7 | TRBV6-1 | CASSATTSYEQYF
TRBJ2-3 | TRBV19 | CASSIRLAGGTDTQYF
TRBJ2-1 | TRBV15 | CATSRGGESYNEQFF
TRBJ1-4 | TRBV6-1 | CASTNSPRDEKLFF
TRBJ2-2 | TRBV5-1 | CASSLAGQGLGGELFF
TRBJ2-6 | TRBV5-6 | CASSLGGPSGANVLTF
TRBJ1-1 | TRBV7-2 | CASSFRQMNTEAFF
TRBJ2-1 | TRBV7-3 | CASSGGLSSYNEQFF
TRBJ1-3 | TRBV28 | CASSLLVRPTGNTIYF
TRBJ2-1 | TRBV19 | CASTATSLAGVTYNEQFF
TRBJ2-7 | TRBV11-2 | CASSRVREGLREQYF
TRBJ1-2 | TRBV28 | CASSFDTYGYTF
TRBJ1-5 | TRBV15 | CATSRDLSGGQPQHF
TRBJ2-7 | TRBV19 | CASSISGGNRIYEQYF
TRBJ1-1 | TRBV5-1 | CASSLGRVLDTEAFF
TRBJ1-1 | TRBV5-1 | CASSLSQGLRTSTEAFF
TRBJ2-2 | TRBV5-4 | CATMTRTGELFF
TRBJ1-5 | TRBV6-6 | CASSSATGPQHF
TRBJ1-5 | TRBV4-1 | CASSQEGQGASQPQHF
TRBJ2-1 | TRBV18 | CASSPPGRGYNEQFF
TRBJ2-3 | TRBV4-2 | CASSQGNLGLNQSTDTQYF
TRBJ2-5 | TRBV5-4 | CASSPDNQETQYF
TRBJ1-3 | TRBV5-5 | CASSLEGTYSGNTIYF